The T cell receptor (beta chain) under discussion was sequenced for a study of response to subunit inactivated influenza vaccine. The germline V and J ends were trimmed by 2 bases and 4 bases, with 11 bases remaining between them. From germline, CDR1 is MNHNS and CDR2 SASEGT. CDR3 length: 15 residues. Comments on this clonotype: Its specificity is not known.

Broader study findings: Authors suggested seasonal influenza vaccinations each recruit few new T cells.

TCRdb passed the RT-PCR reads through MiXCR, listing each CDR3 protein once. The table has hundreds of thousands of distinct CDR3 sequences, approximately 7.7% seen once; the top ten hold approximately 13%. The chain links TRBV6-1 to TRBJ1-4; a weak D match, TRBD1 (6 bases). This material consisted of PBMCs from blood, taken less than 30 months after vaccination. This receptor was taken from a man aged 50-75 years who received an inactivated influenza vaccine. CDR3 sequence: CASSELGGFNEKLFF. In nucleotides, the CDR3 is TGTGCCAGCAGTGAACTTGGGGGCTTTAATGAAAAACTGTTTTTT.